The 9 T cell receptor beta chains below all came from one sample that was sequenced in a study of shared clonotypes between healthy human individuals. TCRdb keeps only in-frame clones here, not all; method: immunoSEQ multiplex PCR. The repertoire includes 600,000 to 800,000 clones, 55% to 80% of them detected once, and under 2% sits in the top ten. The sample was memory CD4+ T cells sorted from blood. As to subset: CD45RA-negative fraction. The receptors derive from a woman aged 25-40 years in good health.

The CDR3 nucleotides are TGTGCCAGCAGTTTGTTTTTACTAGCCGCCCTAGAGCAGTTCTTC. This codes for CASSLFLLAALEQFF. The chain has TRBV28 and TRBJ2-1; the D gene is possibly TRBD2 (6 bases). The ends were cut back, 3 bases at V and 10 bases at J, with 19 bases in the middle. Per the germline V gene, CDR1 is MDHEN and CDR2 is SYDVKM. The CDR3 totals 15 residues.

The gene calls are TRBV21-1 and TRBJ2-7; no DNA check was done on the table's D call, TRBD1. TRBV21-1 is marked as a pseudogene. The CDR3 has 15 residues. CDR3 sequence (DNA): TGTGCCAGCAGGAGTAGGGACATTTTCTCCTACGAGCAGTACTTC. Its protein product is CASRSRDIFSYEQYF.

The J gene is TRBJ2-6, the V gene TRBV7-1, with D maybe TRBD2 (6 bases). TRBV7-1 is given ORF status, its function remaining uncertain. V was shortened by 4 bases and J by 0 bases, with 13 bases between the two germline ends. The CDR3 is 17 residues long. Written as DNA, the CDR3 is TGTGCCAGCAGCTTACGATCGGGACTCTCTGGGGCCAACGTCCTGACTTTC. As protein: CASSLRSGLSGANVLTF.

The sample holds one count of this clone. This chain links TRBV28 with TRBJ2-5; 13 bases fit TRBD2. The CDR3 runs to 17 residues. Germline V gene data show CDR1 as MDHEN and CDR2 as SYDVKM. V trimming: 5 bases; J trimming: 5 bases; junction bases outside the gene matches: 11. CDR3 in amino acids: CASSHFTSGRDRETQYF. CDR3 nucleotides: TGTGCCAGCAGTCATTTTACTAGCGGGAGGGATCGGGAGACCCAGTACTTC. Full variable domain (missing parts from reference TRBV28 and TRBJ2-5): DVKVTQSSRYLVKRTGEKVFLECVQDMDHENMFWYRQDPGLGLRLIYFSYDVKMKEKGDIPEGYSVSREKKERFSLILESASTNQTSMYLCASSHFTSGRDRETQYFGPGTRLLVL.

CDR3 coding DNA: TGTGCCAGCAGTTTATGGGGGAAAGGGGAGACCCAGTACTTC. It yields the protein CASSLWGKGETQYF. The J gene is TRBJ2-5, the V gene TRBV27; either TRBD1 or TRBD2 may fit D (5 bases each). CDR1 MNHEY and CDR2 SMNVEV come from the germline V gene (reference sequence). Trimming left V 1 base short and J 5 bases short, with 11 bases between. The CDR3 loop spans 14 amino acids.

The J gene is TRBJ2-5, the V gene TRBV7-2; possible D gene TRBD2, 7 bases. The J call may be faulty, since TRBJ2-7 better matches the DNA end. CDR3 length: 14 amino acids. Germline CDR1 SGHTA, CDR2 FQGNSA. CDR3 sequence (DNA): TGTGCCAGCAGCTTAGAGGGGGGGCCCTACGAGCAGTACTTC. Its translation: CASSLEGGPYEQYF.

V and J are TRBV4-1 and TRBJ2-5; the D is unclear. Germline CDR1 is MGHRA and CDR2 is YSYEKL. This CDR3 is 14 amino acids long. Deletions cut 4 bases from V and 3 bases from J, with 12 bases between. The chain's CDR3 is CASSPSDRKETQYF. The DNA of the CDR3 is TGCGCCAGCAGCCCGAGCGACCGGAAAGAGACCCAGTACTTC.

The chain combines TRBV6-5 with TRBJ2-1, with 7 bases lining up with TRBD2. This CDR3 has 14 amino acids. Germline V gene data show CDR1 as MNHEY and CDR2 as SVGAGI. V was clipped by 8 bases and J by 3 bases; unmatched bases: 7. The CDR3 nucleotides read TGTGCCAGCTCGGGGGGTTCCTTCTACAATGAGCAGTTCTTC. Translation: CASSGGSFYNEQFF.

The rearrangement links TRBV7-2 to TRBJ2-1, with TRBD1 as a possible D gene (5 bases). The CDR3 has 11 amino acids. Germline V gene sequence: CDR1 SGHTA, CDR2 FQGNSA. V lost 7 bases and J 8 bases, leaving 9 bases between the germline ends. This chain's CDR3 is CASTKGYEQFF. DNA for the CDR3: TGTGCCAGCACAAAGGGGTATGAGCAGTTCTTC. Variable domain in full (rest from reference TRBV7-2 and TRBJ2-1): GAGVSQSPSNKVTEKGKDVELRCDPISGHTALYWYRQSLGQGLEFLIYFQGNSAPDKSGLPSDRFSAERTGGSVSTLTIQRTQQEDSAVYLCASTKGYEQFFGPGTRLTVL.